Below, 10 T cell receptor beta chains from the same sample are listed, as sequenced in a study of CD8 T cells in ankylosing spondylitis. TCRdb re-derived calls from the 5' RACE reads in MiXCR, one entry per CDR3 protein. The sample consists of some 30,000 distinct CDR3 sequences, approximately 15% of them appearing once. What was sequenced was blood. The source is a male donor with ankylosing spondylitis or in good health (not recorded which).

This clonotype has more than one count but fewer than ten. The V gene is TRBV25-1, the J gene TRBJ2-3, with D maybe TRBD1 (6 bases). The CDR3 length is 14 residues. V lost 7 bases and J 1 base, leaving 12 bases between the germline ends. Looked up from germline, CDR1 is MGHDK and CDR2 is SYGVNS. CDR3 DNA sequence: TGTGCCAGCAAGGGGGATTCCCGCACAGATACGCAGTATTTT. Translating it yields CASKGDSRTDTQYF. Filled out from reference TRBV25-1 and TRBJ2-3, the complete variable domain reads EADIYQTPRYLVIGTGKKITLECSQTMGHDKMYWYQQDPGMELHLIHYSYGVNSTEKGDLSSESTVSRIRTEHFPLTLESARPSHTSQYLCASKGDSRTDTQYFGPGTRLTVL.

This clonotype appeared many times. The V gene is TRBV4-1, the J gene TRBJ1-6, with D tentatively TRBD1 (6 bases). Trimming took 0 bases from V and 9 from J, leaving 6 bases between them. CDR1 is MGHRA, CDR2 YSYEKL, per germline. The CDR3 sequence is 13 residues long. The CDR3 sequence: CASSQDRGSPLHF. The DNA for the CDR3 is TGCGCCAGCAGCCAAGACAGGGGTTCACCCCTCCACTTT.

This clonotype was picked up a small number of times. The chain joins TRBV27 to TRBJ2-7; tentatively, D is TRBD1 or TRBD2 (5 bases each). The CDR3 spans 14 residues. V was cut by 6 bases and J by 7 bases, with 19 bases left in between. Per germline, CDR1 MNHEY and CDR2 SMNVEV (reference sequence). The CDR3 coding sequence is TGTGCCAGCAGAAGCGATGGCCGGGGCCGGGAGCAGTACTTC. Translated, it gives CASRSDGRGREQYF.

This clonotype turned up a few times. The chain has TRBV27 and TRBJ1-2; no definite D call. Germline CDR1 MNHEY, CDR2 SMNVEV (reference sequence). The CDR3 is 13 amino acids. V was cut by 5 bases and J by 2 bases, with 9 bases left in between. CDR3 residues: CASSLRENYGYTF. The CDR3 bases are TGTGCCAGCAGTCTACGGGAGAACTATGGCTACACCTTC.

This clonotype was counted between two and nine times. The V and J genes are TRBV5-1 and TRBJ2-1; 9 nucleotides line up with TRBD2. V gave up 4 bases and J gave up 6 bases; unmatched junction bases: 8. Germline CDR1 reads SGHRS; CDR2 reads YFSETQ. The CDR3 has 15 residues. The CDR3 sequence is CASSRLGLASNEQFF. The CDR3 DNA reads as TGCGCCAGCAGCCGATTGGGACTAGCTTCCAATGAGCAGTTCTTC.

A few counts support this clonotype. The gene calls are TRBV9 and TRBJ2-2; 7 nucleotides line up with TRBD2. V shed 6 bases, J shed 0 bases, and the junction held 5 bases outside the gene matches. Germline-derived CDR1 and CDR2 are SGDLS and YYNGEE. The CDR3 is 15 residues long. CDR3 bases: TGTGCCAGCAACGGACTAGGGACGAACACCGGGGAGCTGTTTTTT. It specifies CASNGLGTNTGELFF. The full variable domain, with the rest looked up from reference TRBV9 and TRBJ2-2, is DSGVTQTPKHLITATGQRVTLRCSPRSGDLSVYWYQQSLDQGLQFLIQYYNGEERAKGNILERFSAQQFPDLHSELNLSSLELGDSALYFCASNGLGTNTGELFFGEGSRLTVL.

The rearrangement uses TRBV20-1 and TRBJ2-7; no clear D. The germline V gene encodes CDR1 DFQATT and CDR2 SNEGSKA (reference sequence). V was trimmed by 3 bases and J by 4 bases, leaving 7 bases between them. This CDR3 comprises 11 residues. The CDR3 sequence: CSARAEYEQYF. The CDR3 region has the DNA TGCAGTGCTAGGGCGGAGTACGAGCAGTACTTC.

The V call is TRBV6-2 or TRBV6-3, the J call TRBJ2-1, with D unclear. CDR3 length: 13 residues. V dropped 0 bases and J dropped 7 bases, with 7 bases sitting between them. Germline loops: CDR1 MNHEY, CDR2 SVGEGT. CDR3 sequence: CASSYSKLNEQFF. The CDR3 DNA reads TGTGCCAGCAGTTACTCGAAACTAAATGAGCAGTTCTTC.

This chain links TRBV28 with TRBJ2-1; TRBD1 aligns across 10 bases. The CDR3 contains 16 residues. V lost 5 bases and J lost 8; bases outside the gene matches: 12. Germline V gene lookup returns CDR1 MDHEN and CDR2 SYDVKM. The DNA for the CDR3 is TGTGCCAGCAGTCCGACTTGGGGACAGGGGCGACATGAGCAGTTCTTC. This codes for CASSPTWGQGRHEQFF.

This clonotype appeared a few times. This sequence joins TRBV20-1 and TRBJ2-1, with D tentatively TRBD2 (5 bases). Germline V gene sequence: CDR1 DFQATT, CDR2 SNEGSKA (reference sequence). V lost 0 bases and J lost 6, with 15 bases in between. This CDR3 has 15 amino acids. This chain's CDR3 is CSARDLRTSGNEQFF. The CDR3 nucleotides read TGCAGTGCTAGAGATCTCAGGACTTCGGGCAATGAGCAGTTCTTC.